Presented here are 26 T cell receptor beta chains from one specimen sequenced in a study of cytomegalovirus exposure and HLA in healthy donors. 13 Jbeta primers and 60 Vbeta primers were used for the PCR. TCRdb keeps only in-frame clones here, not all; method: immunoSEQ multiplex PCR. The sample consists of about 110,000 clones, around 85% of them appearing once. The sample was PBMCs. Source of these receptors: a man between 35 and 55 years old in good health and CMV-seronegative.

The rearrangement links TRBV10-3 to TRBJ1-2, with 7 bases fitting TRBD1. V was pared by 10 bases and J by 1 base, with 9 bases of the junction left unmatched. Germline CDR1 and CDR2: ENHRY and SYGVKD. The CDR3 loop spans 14 amino acids. CDR3 amino acids: CASFPGQLNYGYTF. The CDR3 bases are TGTGCCAGCTTCCCGGGACAGCTTAACTATGGCTACACCTTC.

The genes are TRBV5-4 and TRBJ1-1; a possible D gene is TRBD1 (6 bases). The ends were cut back, 4 bases at V and 0 bases at J, with 13 bases in the middle. The CDR3 totals 15 residues. Per germline, CDR1 SGHNT and CDR2 YYREEE (reference sequence). The CDR3: CASSPGTSLNTEAFF. The CDR3 DNA reads as TGTGCCAGCAGCCCTGGGACAAGCCTGAACACTGAAGCTTTCTTT.

This chain links TRBV9 with TRBJ2-6, with a weak D call TRBD1 (6 bases). The CDR3 is 12 residues long. Germline V gene lookup returns CDR1 SGDLS and CDR2 YYNGEE. Trimming shortened V by 5 bases and J by 7 bases, and 7 bases separated the two germline ends. CDR3 coding DNA: TGTGCCAGCAGTGGGACAGCCAACGTCCTGACTTTC. It yields the protein CASSGTANVLTF.

The chain is built from TRBV7-2 and TRBJ1-3, with D possibly TRBD1 on 5 matching bases. The CDR3 is 16 residues long. Germline V gives CDR1 SGHTA, CDR2 FQGNSA. V was clipped by 1 base and J by 4 bases, with 14 bases between them. Written as DNA, the CDR3 is TGTGCCAGCAGCTTAGTTCGGACAAGCACCGGAAACACCATATATTTT. Translated: CASSLVRTSTGNTIYF.

V usage is TRBV6-1 and J usage is TRBJ1-5, with D possibly TRBD1 on 6 matching bases. Germline assignment: CDR1 MNHNS and CDR2 SASEGT. The CDR3 has 15 amino acids. Trimming stripped 8 bases from V and 6 bases from J, with 20 bases between. The CDR3 loop is CASHPLGGLSQPQHF. CDR3 sequence (DNA): TGTGCCAGCCACCCCCTGGGGGGGCTGAGTCAGCCCCAGCATTTT.

There are a few counts of this clone. The J gene is TRBJ1-1, the V gene TRBV6-5; tentatively, D is TRBD1 (6 bases). V lost 0 bases, J lost 4 bases, and 9 bases lay in between. Germline V gene data show CDR1 as MNHEY and CDR2 as SVGAGI. The CDR3 consists of 14 residues. The CDR3 spells CASSYSPGVTEAFF. The DNA of the CDR3 is TGTGCCAGCAGTTACTCGCCAGGGGTCACTGAAGCTTTCTTT.

V and J are TRBV30 and TRBJ2-2, with D unclear. This CDR3 comprises 12 residues. Germline V gene lookup returns CDR1 GTSNPN and CDR2 SVGIG (reference sequence). V was clipped by 2 bases and J by 8 bases, with 9 bases between them. CDR3 bases: TGTGCCTGGAGTCCGGTACCTGGGGAGCTGTTTTTT. It encodes CAWSPVPGELFF. The variable domain in full, completed from reference TRBV30 and TRBJ2-2, reads SQTIHQWPATLVQPVGSPLSLECTVEGTSNPNLYWYRQAAGRGLQLLFYSVGIGQISSEVPQNLSASRPQDRQFILSSKKLLLSDSGFYLCAWSPVPGELFFGEGSRLTVL.

This clone appeared a single time. The V gene is TRBV28, the J gene TRBJ1-2; TRBD1 might be the D (6 bases). Deletions cut 2 bases from V and 2 bases from J, with 18 bases between. Germline CDR1 is MDHEN and CDR2 is SYDVKM. The CDR3 covers 17 residues. The CDR3 region has the DNA TGTGCCAGCAGTTTACCTGAGGGGGTATCAGCAAACTATGGCTACACCTTC. As protein: CASSLPEGVSANYGYTF.

The rearrangement uses TRBV4-3 and TRBJ2-3, with 9 bases that match TRBD1. The CDR3 has 16 amino acids. Germline-derived CDR1 and CDR2 are LGHNA and YSLEER. The ends lost 4 bases at V and 2 bases at J; junction bases unmatched: 7. The DNA of the CDR3 is TGCGCCAGCAGCCCCCGGGACAGGGTTCTCACAGATACGCAGTATTTT. Its protein product is CASSPRDRVLTDTQYF.

The DNA of the CDR3 is TGTGCCAGCAGCTTGATGATGCCCGGGGGGAGCAATCAGCCCCAGCATTTT. This encodes CASSLMMPGGSNQPQHF. The chain recombines TRBV5-4 with TRBJ1-5, with D maybe TRBD1 (5 bases). The CDR3 runs 17 residues. Germline V gene lookup returns CDR1 SGHNT and CDR2 YYREEE (reference sequence). V dropped 1 base and J dropped 1 base, with 15 bases sitting between them.

The chain links TRBV5-1 to TRBJ2-7; 7 positions agree with TRBD1. Germline CDR1 and CDR2: SGHRS and YFSETQ. This CDR3 has 15 amino acids. With V trimmed by 0 bases and J by 2 bases, 5 bases remained unmatched. The CDR3 sequence is CASSLARGIAYEQYF. The DNA for the CDR3 is TGCGCCAGCAGCTTGGCCAGGGGGATAGCCTACGAGCAGTACTTC.

V usage is TRBV6-5 and J usage is TRBJ1-4, with a tentative D call TRBD1 (5 bases). Trimming removed 10 bases at V and 3 bases at J, with 9 bases between. This CDR3 spans 12 amino acids. Looked up from germline, CDR1 is MNHEY and CDR2 is SVGAGI. This chain's CDR3 is CATGGSNEKLFF. The CDR3, as DNA: TGTGCCACCGGGGGATCTAATGAAAAACTGTTTTTT.

The gene calls are TRBV6-5 and TRBJ2-1; 9 bases match TRBD2. The CDR3 totals 16 residues. Germline CDR1 MNHEY, CDR2 SVGAGI. Trimming cost V 2 bases and J 3 bases; bases outside gene matches: 5. DNA for the CDR3: TGTGCCAGCAGTTACCTGGGGACTAGCAGCTACAATGAGCAGTTCTTC. This codes for CASSYLGTSSYNEQFF.

CDR3 nucleotide sequence: TGCGCCAGCAGCCAATTCCCAGGGGTCAACGAGCAGTACTTC. Translated: CASSQFPGVNEQYF. V is TRBV4-3 and J is TRBJ2-7, with D possibly TRBD1 on 6 matching bases. Trimming removed 2 bases from V and 5 bases from J, with 13 bases in between. Germline loops: CDR1 LGHNA, CDR2 YSLEER. The CDR3 has 14 residues.

The chain links TRBV5-1 to TRBJ1-2; 10 nucleotides match TRBD1. This CDR3 region has 15 residues. In germline, CDR1 is SGHRS, CDR2 YFSETQ. The ends lost 0 bases at V and 7 bases at J; junction bases unmatched: 6. CDR3 DNA: TGCGCCAGCAGCTTGGAGGGGACAGGGGCAGGTGGCTACACCTTC. Its translation: CASSLEGTGAGGYTF.

Comments on this clone: This specimen includes other DNA sequences encoding the same CDR3. The chain recombines TRBV2 with TRBJ1-2; a possible D gene is TRBD1 (5 bases). Looked up from germline, CDR1 is SNHLY and CDR2 is FYNNEI. V lost 9 bases, J lost 3 bases, and 17 bases lay in between. The CDR3 length is 14 residues. In nucleotides, the CDR3 is TGTGCCAGTATTTTCGGAGGGGTGGACTATGGCTACACCTTC. Protein: CASIFGGVDYGYTF. The full variable domain, completed using reference TRBV2 and TRBJ1-2, is EPEVTQTPSHQVTQMGQEVILRCVPISNHLYFYWYRQILGQKVEFLVSFYNNEISEKSEIFDDQFSVERPDGSNFTLKIRSTKLEDSAMYFCASIFGGVDYGYTFGSGTRLTVV.

This chain uses TRBV5-1 with TRBJ2-2; D is unresolved. The CDR3 is 15 residues long. V lost 0 bases, J lost 2 bases, and 8 bases lay in between. Germline V gene lookup returns CDR1 SGHRS and CDR2 YFSETQ. The CDR3 sequence is CASSLDGINTGELFF. CDR3 nucleotide sequence: TGCGCCAGCAGCTTGGATGGCATCAACACCGGGGAGCTGTTTTTT.

V is TRBV6-1 and J is TRBJ1-5, with a weak D call TRBD1 (6 bases). The length of the CDR3 is 14 residues. From germline, CDR1 is MNHNS and CDR2 SASEGT. Trimming stripped 2 bases from V and 7 bases from J, with 12 bases between. The CDR3 nucleotides read TGTGCCAGCAGTGAAATACAGGGTTGGCAGCCCCAGCATTTT. It codes for CASSEIQGWQPQHF.

This sequence joins TRBV6-1 and TRBJ2-7; D may be TRBD1 (5 bases). Trimming removed 7 bases from V and 10 bases from J, with 11 bases in between. Germline CDR1 MNHNS, CDR2 SASEGT. The CDR3 spans 10 residues. The CDR3 region is CASMQGGQYF. The CDR3 coding sequence is TGTGCCAGCATGCAGGGCGGTCAGTACTTC.

The rearrangement links TRBV5-1 to TRBJ2-7, with a weak D call TRBD2 (6 bases). The length of the CDR3 is 14 residues. In germline, CDR1 is SGHRS, CDR2 YFSETQ. V was cut by 6 bases and J by 3 bases, with 16 bases left in between. The CDR3 region is CASNPGAGGYEQYF. For the CDR3, the DNA is TGCGCCAGCAACCCGGGAGCGGGCGGCTACGAGCAGTACTTC.

The chain has TRBV10-3 and TRBJ2-7; weak D call: TRBD1 (5 bases). Trimming pared 6 bases from V and 0 bases from J, leaving 12 bases between. Germline V lookup: CDR1 ENHRY, CDR2 SYGVKD. The CDR3 has 14 amino acids. The CDR3 sequence: CAISDSLSSYEQYF. The CDR3, as DNA: TGTGCCATCAGCGACAGTCTTAGCTCCTACGAGCAGTACTTC.

The rearrangement uses TRBV27 and TRBJ2-7; D call uncertain. The CDR3 sequence is 15 residues long. Trimming took off 2 bases at V and 3 bases at J, with 14 bases between the two ends. Germline loops: CDR1 MNHEY, CDR2 SMNVEV (reference sequence). CDR3: CASSLSPYSFYEQYF. Written as DNA, the CDR3 is TGTGCCAGCAGTTTAAGCCCTTATAGTTTCTACGAGCAGTACTTC.

Here the CDR3 DNA reads TGCGCCAGCAGCTTACAGCGGGGGGTCTACGAGCAGTACTTC. Its translation: CASSLQRGVYEQYF. This chain uses TRBV5-1 with TRBJ2-7; 9 bases agree with TRBD2. V gave up 2 bases and J gave up 3 bases; unmatched junction bases: 3. The CDR3 consists of 14 residues. Germline assignment: CDR1 SGHRS and CDR2 YFSETQ.

This clone has only one observation. J is TRBJ2-7 and V is TRBV11-2; TRBD2 matches at 10 bases. Germline CDR1 SGHAT, CDR2 FQNNGV. The ends lost 2 bases at V and 4 bases at J; junction bases unmatched: 5. This CDR3 contains 15 residues. CDR3: CASSLTSGDLYEQYF. The CDR3 region has the DNA TGTGCCAGCAGCTTAACTAGCGGGGATTTATACGAGCAGTACTTC.

This chain uses TRBV5-1 with TRBJ1-1, with 7 bases identical to TRBD1. Germline V lookup: CDR1 SGHRS, CDR2 YFSETQ. J gave up 5 bases and V 1 base, and 8 bases lay outside the gene matches. This CDR3 is built from 15 residues. CDR3 loop: CASSLLGQFPTEAFF. CDR3 coding DNA: TGCGCCAGCAGCTTGCTGGGACAGTTTCCGACTGAAGCTTTCTTT.

The CDR3 is CASSLTGSLNEKLFF. CDR3 bases: TGCGCCAGCAGCTTAACGGGGTCCCTTAATGAAAAACTGTTTTTT. This chain joins TRBV5-1 and TRBJ1-4; D gene ambiguous. The V end was cut by 2 bases, the J end by 4 bases, with 12 bases between. Germline V CDR1 and CDR2: SGHRS, YFSETQ. CDR3 length equals 15 residues.